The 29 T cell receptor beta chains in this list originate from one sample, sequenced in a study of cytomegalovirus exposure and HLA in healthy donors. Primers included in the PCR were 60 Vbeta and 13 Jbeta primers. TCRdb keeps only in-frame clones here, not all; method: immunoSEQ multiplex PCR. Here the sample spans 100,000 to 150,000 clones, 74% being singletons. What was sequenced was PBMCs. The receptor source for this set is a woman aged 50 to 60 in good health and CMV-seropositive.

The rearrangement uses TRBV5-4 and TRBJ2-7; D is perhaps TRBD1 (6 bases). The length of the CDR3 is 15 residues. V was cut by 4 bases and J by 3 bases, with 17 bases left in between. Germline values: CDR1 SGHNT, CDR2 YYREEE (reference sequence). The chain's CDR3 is CASSRTARGIYEQYF. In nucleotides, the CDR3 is TGTGCCAGCAGCAGGACTGCAAGGGGGATCTACGAGCAGTACTTC.

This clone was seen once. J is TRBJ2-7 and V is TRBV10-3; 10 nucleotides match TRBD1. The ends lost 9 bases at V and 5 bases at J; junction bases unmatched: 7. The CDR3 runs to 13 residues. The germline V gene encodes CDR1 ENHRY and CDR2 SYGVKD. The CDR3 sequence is CAIRTGGENEQYF. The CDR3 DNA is TGTGCCATAAGGACAGGGGGGGAAAACGAGCAGTACTTC.

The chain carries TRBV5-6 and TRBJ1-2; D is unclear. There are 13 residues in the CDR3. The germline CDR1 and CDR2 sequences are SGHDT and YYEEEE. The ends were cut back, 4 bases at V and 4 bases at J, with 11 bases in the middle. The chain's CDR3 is CASSERPLYGYTF. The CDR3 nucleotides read TGTGCCAGCAGCGAGCGGCCCCTCTATGGCTACACCTTC. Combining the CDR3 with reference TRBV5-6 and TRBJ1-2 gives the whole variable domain DAGVTQSPTHLIKTRGQQVTLRCSPKSGHDTVSWYQQALGQGPQFIFQYYEEEERQRGNFPDRFSGHQFPNYSSELNVNALLLGDSALYLCASSERPLYGYTFGSGTRLTVV.

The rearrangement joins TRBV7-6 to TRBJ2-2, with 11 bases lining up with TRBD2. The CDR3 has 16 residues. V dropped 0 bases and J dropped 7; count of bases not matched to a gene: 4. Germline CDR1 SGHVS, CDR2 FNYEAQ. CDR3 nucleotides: TGTGCCAGCAGCTTAGCTAGCGGGGGGGCCAACGGGGAGCTGTTTTTT. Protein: CASSLASGGANGELFF.

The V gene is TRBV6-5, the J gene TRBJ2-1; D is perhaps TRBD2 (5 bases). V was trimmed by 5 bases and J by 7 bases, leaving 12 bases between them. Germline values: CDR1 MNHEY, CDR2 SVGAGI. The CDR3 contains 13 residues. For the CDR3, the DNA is TGTGCCAGCAGTCCCCGTCGGGGAAATGAGCAGTTCTTC. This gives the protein CASSPRRGNEQFF.

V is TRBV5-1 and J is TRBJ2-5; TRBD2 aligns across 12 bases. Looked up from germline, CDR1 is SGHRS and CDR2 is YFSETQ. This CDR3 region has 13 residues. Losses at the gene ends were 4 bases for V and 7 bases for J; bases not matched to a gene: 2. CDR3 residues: CASSPTSGGTQYF. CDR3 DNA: TGCGCCAGCAGCCCGACTAGCGGGGGGACCCAGTACTTC.

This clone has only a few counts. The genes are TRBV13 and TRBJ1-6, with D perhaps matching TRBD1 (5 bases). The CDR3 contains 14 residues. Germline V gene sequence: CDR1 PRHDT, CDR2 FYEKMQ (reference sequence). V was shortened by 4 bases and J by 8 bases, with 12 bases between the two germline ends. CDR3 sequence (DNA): TGTGCCAGCAGCTGGGGGGAAAGTGATTCACCCCTCCACTTT. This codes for CASSWGESDSPLHF.

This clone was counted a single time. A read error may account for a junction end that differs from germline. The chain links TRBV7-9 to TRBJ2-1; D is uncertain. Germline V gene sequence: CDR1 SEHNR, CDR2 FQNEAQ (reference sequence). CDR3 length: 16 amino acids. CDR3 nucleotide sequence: TGTTCCAGCAGCTCGAGAGGCTCCCGATCTTTAAATGAGCAGTTCTTC. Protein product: CSSSSRGSRSLNEQFF.

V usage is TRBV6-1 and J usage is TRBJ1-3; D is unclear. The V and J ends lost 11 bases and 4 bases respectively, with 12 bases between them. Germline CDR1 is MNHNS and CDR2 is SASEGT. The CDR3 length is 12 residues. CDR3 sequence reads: CAGMELGNTIYF. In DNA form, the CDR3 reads TGTGCCGGAATGGAGCTCGGAAACACCATATATTTT.

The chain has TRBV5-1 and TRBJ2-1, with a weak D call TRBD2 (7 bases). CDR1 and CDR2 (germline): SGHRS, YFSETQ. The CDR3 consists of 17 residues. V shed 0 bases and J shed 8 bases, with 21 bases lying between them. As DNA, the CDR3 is TGCGCCAGCAGCTTGGCCACTATGGGGGGGGGCAGCGATGAGCAGTTCTTC. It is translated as CASSLATMGGGSDEQFF.

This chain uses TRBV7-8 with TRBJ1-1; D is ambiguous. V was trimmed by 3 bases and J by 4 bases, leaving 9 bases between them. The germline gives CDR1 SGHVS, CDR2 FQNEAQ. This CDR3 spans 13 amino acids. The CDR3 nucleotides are TGTGCCAGCAGCTTTACGAGTACCACTGAAGCTTTCTTT. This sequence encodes CASSFTSTTEAFF.

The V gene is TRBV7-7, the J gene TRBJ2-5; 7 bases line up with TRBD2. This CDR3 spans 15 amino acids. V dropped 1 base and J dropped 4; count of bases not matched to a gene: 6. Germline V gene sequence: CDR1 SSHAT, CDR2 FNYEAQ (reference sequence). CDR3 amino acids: CASSLGREPGETQYF. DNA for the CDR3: TGTGCCAGCAGCTTAGGGCGGGAGCCGGGAGAGACCCAGTACTTC.

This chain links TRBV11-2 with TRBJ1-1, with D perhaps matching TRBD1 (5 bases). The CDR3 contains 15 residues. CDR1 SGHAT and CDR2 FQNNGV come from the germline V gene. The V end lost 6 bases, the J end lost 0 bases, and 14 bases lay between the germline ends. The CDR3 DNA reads TGTGCCAGCAGTCGCCCACGGGGGGTGAACACTGAAGCTTTCTTT. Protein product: CASSRPRGVNTEAFF. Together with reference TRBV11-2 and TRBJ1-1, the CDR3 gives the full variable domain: EAGVAQSPRYKIIEKRQSVAFWCNPISGHATLYWYQQILGQGPKLLIQFQNNGVVDDSQLPKDRFSAERLKGVDSTLKIQPAKLEDSAVYLCASSRPRGVNTEAFFGQGTRLTVV.

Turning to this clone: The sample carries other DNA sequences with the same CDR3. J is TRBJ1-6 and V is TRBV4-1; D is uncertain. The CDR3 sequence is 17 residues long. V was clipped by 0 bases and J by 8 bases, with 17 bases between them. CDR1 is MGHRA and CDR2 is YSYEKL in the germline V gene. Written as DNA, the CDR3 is TGCGCCAGCAGCCAAGATTCCCCGACGCTGGGAGATTCACCCCTCCACTTT. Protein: CASSQDSPTLGDSPLHF.

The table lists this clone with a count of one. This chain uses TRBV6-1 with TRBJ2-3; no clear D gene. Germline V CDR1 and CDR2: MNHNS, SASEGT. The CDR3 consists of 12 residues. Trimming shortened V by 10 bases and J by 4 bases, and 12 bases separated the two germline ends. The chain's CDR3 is CATALFSDTQYF. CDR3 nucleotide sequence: TGTGCCACCGCCCTATTTTCAGATACGCAGTATTTT.

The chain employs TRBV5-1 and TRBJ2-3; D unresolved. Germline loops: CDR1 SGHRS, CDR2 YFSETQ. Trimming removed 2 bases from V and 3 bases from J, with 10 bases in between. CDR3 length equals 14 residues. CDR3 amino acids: CASSLRSSTDTQYF. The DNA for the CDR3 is TGCGCCAGCAGCTTAAGGAGTTCAACAGATACGCAGTATTTT.

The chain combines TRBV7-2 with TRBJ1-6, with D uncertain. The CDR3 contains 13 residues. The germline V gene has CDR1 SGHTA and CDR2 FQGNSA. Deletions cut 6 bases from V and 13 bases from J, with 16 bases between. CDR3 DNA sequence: TGTGCCAGCAGTTCGCTAGTCTCGGGGCCCCTCCACTTT. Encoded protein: CASSSLVSGPLHF.

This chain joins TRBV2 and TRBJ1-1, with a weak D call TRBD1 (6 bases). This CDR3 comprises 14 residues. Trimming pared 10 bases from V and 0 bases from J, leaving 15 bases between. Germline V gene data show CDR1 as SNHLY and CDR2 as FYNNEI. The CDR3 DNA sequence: TGTGCCACTTCAGGACAGCCAGTGAACACTGAAGCTTTCTTT. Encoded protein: CATSGQPVNTEAFF.

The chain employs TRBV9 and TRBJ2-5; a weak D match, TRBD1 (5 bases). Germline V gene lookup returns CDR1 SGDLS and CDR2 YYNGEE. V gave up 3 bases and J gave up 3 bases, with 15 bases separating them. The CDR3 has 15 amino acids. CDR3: CASSARWAGKETQYF. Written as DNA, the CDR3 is TGTGCCAGCAGCGCTCGCTGGGCAGGGAAAGAGACCCAGTACTTC.

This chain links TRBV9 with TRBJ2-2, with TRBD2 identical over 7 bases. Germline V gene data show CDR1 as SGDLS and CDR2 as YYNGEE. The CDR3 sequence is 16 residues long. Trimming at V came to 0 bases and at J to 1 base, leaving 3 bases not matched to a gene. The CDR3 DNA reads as TGTGCCAGCAGCGTAGTGTCTAGCGGGAACACCGGGGAGCTGTTTTTT. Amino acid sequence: CASSVVSSGNTGELFF.

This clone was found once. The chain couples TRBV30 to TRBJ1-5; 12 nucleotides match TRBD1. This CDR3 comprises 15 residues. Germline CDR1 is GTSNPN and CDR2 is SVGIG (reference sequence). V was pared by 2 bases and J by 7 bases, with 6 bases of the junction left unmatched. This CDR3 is CAWSRGQGAKQPQHF. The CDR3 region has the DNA TGTGCCTGGAGTAGGGGACAGGGGGCAAAACAGCCCCAGCATTTT.

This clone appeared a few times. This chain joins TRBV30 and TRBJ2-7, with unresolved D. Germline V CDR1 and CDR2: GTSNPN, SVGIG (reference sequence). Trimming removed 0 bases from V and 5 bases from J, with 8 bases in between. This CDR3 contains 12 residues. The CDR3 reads CAWSVSFNEQYF. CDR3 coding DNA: TGTGCCTGGAGTGTTAGTTTCAACGAGCAGTACTTC.

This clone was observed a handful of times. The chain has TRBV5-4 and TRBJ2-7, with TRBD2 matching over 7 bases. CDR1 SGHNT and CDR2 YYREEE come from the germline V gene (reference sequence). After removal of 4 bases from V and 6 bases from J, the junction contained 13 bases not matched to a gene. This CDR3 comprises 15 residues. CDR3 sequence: CASSLPGRGDGEQYF. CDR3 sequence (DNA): TGTGCCAGCAGCCTGCCGGGCCGGGGGGACGGCGAGCAGTACTTC.

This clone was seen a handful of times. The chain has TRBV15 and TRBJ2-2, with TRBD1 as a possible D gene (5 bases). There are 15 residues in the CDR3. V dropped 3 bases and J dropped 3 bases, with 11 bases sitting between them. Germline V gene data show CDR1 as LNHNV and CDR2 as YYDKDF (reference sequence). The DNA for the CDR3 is TGTGCCACCAGCAGGGCTGACAGAGACACCGGGGAGCTGTTTTTT. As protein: CATSRADRDTGELFF.

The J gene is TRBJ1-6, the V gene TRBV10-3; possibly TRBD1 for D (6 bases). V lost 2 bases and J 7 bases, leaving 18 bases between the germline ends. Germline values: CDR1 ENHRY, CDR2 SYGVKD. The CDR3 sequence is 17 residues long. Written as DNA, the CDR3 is TGTGCCATCAGTGAGACCAAGGACAGCCTAAGGAATTCACCCCTCCACTTT. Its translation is CAISETKDSLRNSPLHF.

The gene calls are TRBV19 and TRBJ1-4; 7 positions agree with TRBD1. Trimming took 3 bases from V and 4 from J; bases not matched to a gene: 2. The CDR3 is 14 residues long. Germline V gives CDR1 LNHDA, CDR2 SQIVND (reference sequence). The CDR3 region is CASSMQGVNEKLFF. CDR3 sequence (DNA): TGTGCCAGTAGTATGCAGGGGGTTAATGAAAAACTGTTTTTT.

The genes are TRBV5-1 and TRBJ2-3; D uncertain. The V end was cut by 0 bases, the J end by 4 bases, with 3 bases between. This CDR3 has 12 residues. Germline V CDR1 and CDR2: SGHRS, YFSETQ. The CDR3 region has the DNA TGCGCCAGCAGCTTGGCCTCAGATACGCAGTATTTT. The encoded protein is CASSLASDTQYF.

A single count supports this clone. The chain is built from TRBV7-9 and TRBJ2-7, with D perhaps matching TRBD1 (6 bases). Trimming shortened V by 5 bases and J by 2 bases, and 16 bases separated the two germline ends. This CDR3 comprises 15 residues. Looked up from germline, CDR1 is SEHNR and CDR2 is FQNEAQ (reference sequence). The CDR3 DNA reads TGTGCCAGCAGCCCCCGGCCCGGGACAACCTACGAGCAGTACTTC. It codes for CASSPRPGTTYEQYF.

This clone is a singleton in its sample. The CDR3 coding sequence is TGTGCCAGCAGTCCCGGGTCGTTGTTGGAGACCCAGTACTTC. Residues: CASSPGSLLETQYF. The rearrangement uses TRBV6-9 and TRBJ2-5; no definite D call. Germline V CDR1 and CDR2: MNHGY, SVAAGI. The germline V and J ends were trimmed by 5 bases and 5 bases, with 15 bases remaining between them. CDR3 size: 14 residues.